A single count supports the clone carrying this T cell receptor (beta chain). CDR1 is MDHEN, CDR2 SYDVKM, per germline. CDR3 length: 18 amino acids. The trim removed 1 base at V and 4 bases at J, leaving 5 bases unmatched. The data are from a study of blood T cell repertoires in COVID-19. Study in general: Some COVID-19 samples were acute and others convalescent; all came from the United States, Italy and Spain. PBMCs, B-cell-depleted T cells, or T cells provided the cDNA or gDNA that made up the material.

Per the original methods: Using reference gene primer amplification, nucleated cell counts were estimated. Libraries were prepared by immunoSEQ multiplex PCR; TCRdb keeps only in-frame clonotypes and omits some of them. The V and J calls and clone size are taken from that table; D and trimming were inferred from the DNA. The sample yields over 65,000 clones, roughly 80% seen once. This receptor was identified in a man older than 75 with active COVID-19. The chain recombines TRBV28 with TRBJ2-2, with TRBD2 identical over 14 bases. What was sequenced was peripheral blood. Written as DNA, the CDR3 is TGTGCCAGCAGTTTATTGACTAGCGGGAGGGCCGGCACCGGGGAGCTGTTTTTT. The encoded protein is CASSLLTSGRAGTGELFF.